These 18 T cell receptor beta chains originate from one sample sequenced in a study of blood T cell repertoires in COVID-19. Sequencing used immunoSEQ multiplex PCR; TCRdb keeps in-frame clones, though not all of them. The sample yields about 87,000 clones, over 80% seen once. Sequenced: peripheral blood. These receptor sequences come from an elderly man with acute or convalescent COVID-19.

This chain uses TRBV12-3 or TRBV12-4 with TRBJ1-1; a weak D match, TRBD1 (6 bases). The germline V and J ends were trimmed by 7 bases and 1 base, with 10 bases remaining between them. The CDR3 length is 13 residues. The CDR3 sequence: CASTGTPNTEAFF. Here the CDR3 DNA reads TGTGCCAGCACGGGGACACCGAACACTGAAGCTTTCTTT.

The J gene is TRBJ2-7, the V gene TRBV19; perhaps TRBD1 as D (6 bases). The CDR3 is 13 residues long. The V gene lost 8 bases and the J gene lost 0 bases, with 11 bases spanning the gap. Germline-derived CDR1 and CDR2 are LNHDA and SQIVND (reference sequence). The CDR3 sequence: CASSVGGSYEQYF. The CDR3 DNA reads TGTGCCAGTTCCGTAGGGGGCTCCTACGAGCAGTACTTC.

The rearrangement uses TRBV11-2 and TRBJ2-1, with 9 nucleotides matching TRBD2. Unmatched junction bases numbered 5, after V lost 5 bases and J lost 0 bases. Per germline, CDR1 SGHAT and CDR2 FQNNGV. The CDR3 totals 16 residues. CDR3 region: CASSELAGASYNEQFF. The CDR3 coding sequence is TGTGCCAGCAGCGAGTTAGCGGGAGCCTCCTACAATGAGCAGTTCTTC.

The chain links TRBV5-1 to TRBJ2-5, with D unresolved. The CDR3 runs to 14 residues. From germline, CDR1 is SGHRS and CDR2 YFSETQ. With 4 bases removed from V and 2 bases from J, the gap between germline ends came to 12 bases. CDR3 loop: CASSPGATQETQYF. The CDR3 bases are TGCGCCAGCAGCCCCGGTGCTACGCAAGAGACCCAGTACTTC.

V usage is TRBV3-1 (or the pseudogene TRBV3-2) and J usage is TRBJ2-7; 8 bases match TRBD1. Per germline, CDR1 LGHDT and CDR2 YNNKEL (reference sequence). CDR3 size: 15 residues. With V trimmed by 3 bases and J by 0 bases, 4 bases remained unmatched. The CDR3 DNA reads as TGTGCCAGCAGCCACAGGGACAGGAGCTCCTACGAGCAGTACTTC. It codes for CASSHRDRSSYEQYF.

V usage is TRBV5-5 and J usage is TRBJ1-5; D is ambiguous. Germline V lookup: CDR1 SGHKS, CDR2 YYEKEE (reference sequence). This CDR3 contains 12 residues. V lost 1 base and J lost 8, with 7 bases in between. The CDR3 DNA reads TGTGCCAGCAGCTTGCCGGTGAAGCCCCAGCATTTT. Translation: CASSLPVKPQHF. The full variable domain, with the rest looked up from reference TRBV5-5 and TRBJ1-5, is DAGVTQSPTHLIKTRGQQVTLRCSPISGHKSVSWYQQVLGQGPQFIFQYYEKEERGRGNFPDRFSARQFPNYSSELNVNALLLGDSALYLCASSLPVKPQHFGDGTRLSIL.

The rearrangement links TRBV4-3 to TRBJ1-2; 9 nucleotides agree with TRBD1. Germline CDR1 reads LGHNA; CDR2 reads YSLEER. The CDR3 covers 13 residues. The trim removed 0 bases at V and 10 bases at J, leaving 3 bases unmatched. This CDR3 reads CASSQDGTGYYTF. The CDR3, as DNA: TGCGCCAGCAGCCAAGACGGGACAGGGTACTACACCTTC.

J is TRBJ2-1 and V is TRBV24-1; 8 nucleotides align to TRBD1. The length of the CDR3 is 16 residues. The V gene's germline CDR1 is KGHDR and CDR2 SFDVKD. Germline trimming cut 5 bases from V and 3 bases from J; bases unmatched to any gene: 8. Here the CDR3 reads CATSAPTGQGYNEQFF. CDR3 in DNA: TGTGCCACCAGTGCCCCGACAGGACAGGGCTACAATGAGCAGTTCTTC.

The rearrangement links TRBV7-8 to TRBJ1-2, with 8 bases aligning to TRBD1. The germline V gene encodes CDR1 SGHVS and CDR2 FQNEAQ. The junction had 5 bases not matched to a gene; V was cut back by 5 bases and J by 6 bases. The CDR3 is made up of 13 amino acids. The CDR3 bases are TGTGCCAGCAGCCGGACAGGGTGGGATGGCTACACCTTC. It is translated as CASSRTGWDGYTF. The full variable domain, its missing parts supplied by reference TRBV7-8 and TRBJ1-2, is GAGVSQSPRYKVAKRGQDVALRCDPISGHVSLFWYQQALGQGPEFLTYFQNEAQLDKSGLPSDRFFAERPEGSVSTLKIQRTQQEDSAVYLCASSRTGWDGYTFGSGTRLTVV.

DNA for the CDR3: TGTGCCAGCAGCTTAACGGGACAGGGGGCCCTCCGGAATGAAAAACTGTTTTTT. Protein product: CASSLTGQGALRNEKLFF. V gene TRBV7-9 combines with J gene TRBJ1-4, with TRBD1 matching 12 bases. Unmatched junction bases numbered 9, after V lost 2 bases and J lost 5 bases. Germline CDR1 reads SEHNR; CDR2 reads FQNEAQ (reference sequence). The CDR3 consists of 18 residues.

The chain carries TRBV30 and TRBJ1-1; no clear D gene. Germline V gene lookup returns CDR1 GTSNPN and CDR2 SVGIG (reference sequence). The CDR3 contains 12 residues. V lost 5 bases, J lost 4 bases, and 11 bases lay in between. This CDR3 reads CAWGVTGTEAFF. CDR3 nucleotide sequence: TGTGCCTGGGGGGTGACTGGCACTGAAGCTTTCTTT.

This chain uses TRBV2 with TRBJ2-5, with TRBD2 identical over 8 bases. This CDR3 comprises 15 residues. V gave up 10 bases and J gave up 0 bases; unmatched junction bases: 10. The germline V gene encodes CDR1 SNHLY and CDR2 FYNNEI. CDR3 sequence reads: CAIHQSGGHQETQYF. CDR3 nucleotides: TGTGCCATCCATCAATCGGGGGGGCACCAAGAGACCCAGTACTTC.

On this clone itself: Relative to the germline gene, one junction end is altered; a read error may explain this. V is TRBV3-1 (or the pseudogene TRBV3-2) and J is TRBJ2-2; 7 bases match TRBD1. The CDR3 spans 15 residues. Looked up from germline, CDR1 is LGHDT and CDR2 is YNNKEL (reference sequence). The CDR3 bases are TGTGCCAGCAGTGTGGGACAGTTGAACACCAGGGAGCTGTTTTTT. Amino acids: CASSVGQLNTRELFF.

The V and J genes are TRBV3-1 (or the pseudogene TRBV3-2) and TRBJ2-3; 7 positions agree with TRBD2. This CDR3 region has 15 residues. The junction had 5 bases not matched to a gene; V was cut back by 1 base and J by 4 bases. The V gene's germline CDR1 is LGHDT and CDR2 YNNKEL (reference sequence). In DNA form, the CDR3 reads TGTGCCAGCAGCCAAGGGCGGGAGTACGCAGATACGCAGTATTTT. As protein: CASSQGREYADTQYF.

This clone was picked up one time. The chain has TRBV29-1 and TRBJ2-7, with a possible D match to TRBD1 (6 bases). Looked up from germline, CDR1 is SQVTM and CDR2 is ANQGSEA. This CDR3 spans 14 amino acids. V lost 5 bases and J 0 bases, leaving 14 bases between the germline ends. As DNA, the CDR3 is TGCAGCGTTTCCGGTGGGACAAGCTCCTACGAGCAGTACTTC. It is translated as CSVSGGTSSYEQYF.

J is TRBJ2-2 and V is TRBV19; tentative D call: TRBD2 (5 bases). This CDR3 region has 16 residues. Germline CDR1 is LNHDA and CDR2 is SQIVND (reference sequence). V lost 4 bases, J lost 1 base, and 13 bases lay in between. The CDR3 coding sequence is TGTGCCAGTAGTAAGCCGGGGAGAGGGAACACCGGGGAGCTGTTTTTT. This sequence encodes CASSKPGRGNTGELFF.

The gene calls are TRBV23-1 and TRBJ2-1; D might be TRBD2 (6 bases). TRBV23-1 is given ORF status, its function remaining uncertain. The CDR3 totals 19 residues. V lost 3 bases and J lost 9, with 30 bases in between. The CDR3 spells CASSHLFRGNVRDDGEQFF. CDR3 DNA: TGCGCCAGCAGTCACCTGTTCCGGGGGAACGTAAGGGACGACGGTGAGCAGTTCTTC.

This rearrangement joins TRBV12-5 to TRBJ2-5; 9 bases fit TRBD1. This CDR3 spans 15 amino acids. Germline V gives CDR1 LGHNT, CDR2 FRNRAP. V dropped 5 bases and J dropped 5; count of bases not matched to a gene: 9. The CDR3 DNA sequence: TGTGCTAGTGGTCCACAGGGGGCGGTGGTGGAGACCCAGTACTTC. Translation: CASGPQGAVVETQYF.